This T cell receptor (beta chain) comes out of a study of T cell changes during pregnancy in multiple sclerosis. This CDR3 contains 17 residues. V lost 6 bases and J 0 bases, leaving 15 bases between the germline ends. Germline V gives CDR1 SGHDN, CDR2 FVKESK. The table came from immunoSEQ multiplex PCR; TCRdb's copy has only in-frame clones and leaves some out. This sample carries around 97,000 clones, 90% of them seen once, and the ten largest clones take around 0.76%. V and J are TRBV14 and TRBJ1-6; no definite D call. The specimen was peripheral blood, collected in the second trimester of pregnancy. This receptor was obtained from a female donor in good health, enrolled as a control in a pregnancy study. The CDR3 spells CASRGGQLSSYNSPLHF. The CDR3 region has the DNA TGTGCCAGCAGGGGTGGGCAGCTGAGCTCCTATAATTCACCCCTCCACTTT. The full variable domain, completed using reference TRBV14 and TRBJ1-6, is EAGVTQFPSHSVIEKGQTVTLRCDPISGHDNLYWYRRVMGKEIKFLLHFVKESKQDESGMPNNRFLAERTGGTYSTLKVQPAELEDSGVYFCASRGGQLSSYNSPLHFGNGTRLTVT.